This note documents a single TCR beta chain sequence. The data originate from a study of blood T cell repertoires in COVID-19. Looking at the study overall: Sample material is recorded as cDNA or gDNA derived from T cells, B-cell-depleted T cells, or PBMCs.

Germline values: CDR1 LNHNV, CDR2 YYDKDF (reference sequence). V lost 0 bases, J lost 5 bases, and 10 bases lay in between. CDR3 length: 14 amino acids. How the authors handled the data: Reference gene primers were amplified, and this amplification served to estimate nucleated cell counts. The protocol was immunoSEQ multiplex PCR, while the TCRdb copy is restricted to in-frame clones and leaves out a portion. V and J calls plus clone size are reproduced from that table; the DNA served to infer D and trimming. The sample consists of about 93,000 clones, approximately 87% of them appearing once. The receptor was derived from a human donor with active COVID-19. The donor label of this sample is uncertain. The sequenced sample was peripheral blood. The chain joins TRBV15 to TRBJ2-5; no clear D. CDR3 protein: CATSRDSVVETQYF. The CDR3 nucleotides read TGTGCCACCAGCAGAGATTCAGTTGTGGAGACCCAGTACTTC. The full variable domain, its missing parts supplied by reference TRBV15 and TRBJ2-5, is DAMVIQNPRYQVTQFGKPVTLSCSQTLNHNVMYWYQQKSSQAPKLLFHYYDKDFNNEADTPDNFQSRRPNTSFCFLDIRSPGLGDTAMYLCATSRDSVVETQYFGPGTRLLVL.